Listed here are 27 T cell receptor beta chains from one sample, sequenced in a study of OX40 agonist ivuxolimab in advanced cancers. Assay used: immunoSEQ multiplex PCR; TCRdb lists only in-frame clones, some missing. The sample lists roughly 60,000 clones, around 86% seen once, with 0.88% in the top ten. Sequenced here: CD4+ or CD8+ T cells sorted from blood, sampled in a trial of the OX40 agonist ivuxolimab. The receptors stem from an adult with an advanced solid tumor such as melanoma, head and neck, liver or kidney cancer.

The chain has TRBV11-2 and TRBJ2-1; D remains ambiguous. The CDR3 sequence is 14 residues long. Per germline, CDR1 SGHAT and CDR2 FQNNGV. Trimming stripped 5 bases from V and 1 base from J, with 9 bases between. CDR3 DNA sequence: TGTGCCAGCAGCCCCCTCTCATCCTACAATGAGCAGTTCTTC. Residues: CASSPLSSYNEQFF.

This sequence joins TRBV7-7 and TRBJ2-2; perhaps TRBD2 as D (5 bases). V lost 8 bases to trimming and J lost 1 base, with 11 bases between them. CDR1 and CDR2 from the germline V gene are SSHAT and FNYEAQ (reference sequence). This CDR3 is 14 amino acids long. The CDR3 reads CASGTSGNTGELFF. The CDR3 DNA follows: TGTGCCAGCGGTACGAGCGGGAACACCGGGGAGCTGTTTTTT.

This chain links TRBV5-6 with TRBJ2-5, with D possibly being TRBD2 (6 bases). Per the germline V gene, CDR1 is SGHDT and CDR2 is YYEEEE. The CDR3 is 13 residues long. V was shortened by 3 bases and J by 2 bases, with 8 bases between the two germline ends. DNA for the CDR3: TGTGCCAGCAGCTGGGGGGAGCAAGAGACCCAGTACTTC. This sequence encodes CASSWGEQETQYF.

This chain uses TRBV6-5 with TRBJ1-1; the D gene is possibly TRBD1 (6 bases). The CDR3 is made up of 13 amino acids. V gave up 2 bases and J gave up 4 bases, with 8 bases separating them. Germline loops: CDR1 MNHEY, CDR2 SVGAGI. This chain's CDR3 is CASSYRGGTEAFF. The CDR3 DNA is TGTGCCAGCAGTTACAGGGGGGGCACTGAAGCTTTCTTT.

This clone has only one observation. This chain connects TRBV2 to TRBJ1-6; no firm D call. V was shortened by 7 bases and J by 9 bases, with 7 bases between the two germline ends. The germline V gene encodes CDR1 SNHLY and CDR2 FYNNEI. The CDR3 loop spans 11 amino acids. The CDR3 sequence: CASNEGSPLHF. The CDR3 region has the DNA TGTGCCAGCAACGAGGGTTCACCCCTCCACTTT.

The J gene is TRBJ2-2, the V gene TRBV27, with 8 nucleotides matching TRBD2. The CDR3 loop spans 16 amino acids. Germline V gene sequence: CDR1 MNHEY, CDR2 SMNVEV (reference sequence). V was clipped by 5 bases and J by 5 bases; unmatched bases: 10. The CDR3 region has the DNA TGTGCCAGCAGTCCAAATTTAGCGGGAAAAACCGGGGAGCTGTTTTTT. Amino acids: CASSPNLAGKTGELFF.

The chain employs TRBV10-3 and TRBJ1-2; 12 bases align to TRBD1. The germline V gene has CDR1 ENHRY and CDR2 SYGVKD. V gave up 5 bases and J gave up 4 bases; unmatched junction bases: 5. CDR3 size: 15 residues. The CDR3 loop is CAISSGTGGLYGYTF. CDR3 in DNA: TGTGCCATCAGTTCCGGGACAGGGGGCCTCTATGGCTACACCTTC.

The V call is TRBV5-1, the J call TRBJ2-2; D call uncertain. Germline CDR1 is SGHRS and CDR2 is YFSETQ. CDR3 length: 13 residues. V lost 5 bases and J lost 6, with 11 bases in between. The CDR3 protein is CASRGPAPGELFF. In nucleotides, the CDR3 is TGCGCCAGCAGAGGCCCCGCTCCCGGGGAGCTGTTTTTT.

The chain recombines TRBV2 with TRBJ2-5; 10 bases agree with TRBD1. Germline loops: CDR1 SNHLY, CDR2 FYNNEI. The J segment lost 5 bases and the V segment lost 0 bases, leaving 12 bases of the junction unmatched. The CDR3 runs to 18 residues. The CDR3 DNA reads as TGTGCCAGCAGTGAAGCTCCGGGACAGGGGTATTTTTCGGAGACCCAGTACTTC. Its protein product is CASSEAPGQGYFSETQYF.

This sequence joins TRBV28 and TRBJ2-2; 9 positions agree with TRBD1. After removal of 7 bases from V and 3 bases from J, the junction contained 15 bases not matched to a gene. The V gene's germline CDR1 is MDHEN and CDR2 SYDVKM. There are 18 residues in the CDR3. The CDR3 reads CASIPGWLGQGDTGELFF. CDR3 nucleotides: TGTGCCAGCATCCCAGGCTGGCTGGGACAGGGCGACACCGGGGAGCTGTTTTTT.

The CDR3 loop reads CASRFGSLNYAWPQHF. The CDR3 nucleotides are TGTGCCAGCAGATTTGGGTCACTCAATTATGCGTGGCCCCAGCATTTT. J is TRBJ1-5 and V is TRBV28; D unresolved. The length of the CDR3 is 16 residues. The germline V and J ends were trimmed by 6 bases and 9 bases, with 24 bases remaining between them. The germline V gene encodes CDR1 MDHEN and CDR2 SYDVKM.

The chain couples TRBV5-8 to TRBJ2-5, with a tentative D call TRBD2 (5 bases). Germline V gene lookup returns CDR1 SGHTS and CDR2 YDEGEE. The V end lost 4 bases, the J end lost 3 bases, and 13 bases lay between the germline ends. This CDR3 region has 14 residues. CDR3 nucleotide sequence: TGTGCCAGCAGCATCGGGAATAGGGAAGAGACCCAGTACTTC. The encoded protein is CASSIGNREETQYF.

The chain employs TRBV7-3 and TRBJ2-1; 11 nucleotides line up with TRBD2. This CDR3 is 14 amino acids long. Trimming took 3 bases from V and 9 from J; bases not matched to a gene: 4. Germline-derived CDR1 and CDR2 are SGHTA and FQGTGA. The CDR3 sequence is CASSLLAGGGEQFF. In DNA form, the CDR3 reads TGTGCCAGCAGCTTGCTAGCGGGAGGCGGTGAGCAGTTCTTC.

V gene TRBV27 combines with J gene TRBJ2-3; tentatively, D is TRBD2 (5 bases). V gave up 2 bases and J gave up 0 bases, with 9 bases separating them. CDR3 length: 15 amino acids. Per germline, CDR1 MNHEY and CDR2 SMNVEV (reference sequence). The CDR3 DNA reads as TGTGCCAGCAGTTTAGACGGCGGGAGCACAGATACGCAGTATTTT. Amino acid sequence: CASSLDGGSTDTQYF.

The CDR3 DNA follows: TGTGCCAGCAGCTTGTTAGGGTTCTCCTCCTACGAGCAGTACTTC. This sequence encodes CASSLLGFSSYEQYF. This chain joins TRBV11-2 and TRBJ2-7, with D uncertain. Trimming took 3 bases from V and 0 from J, leaving 12 bases between them. Per the germline V gene, CDR1 is SGHAT and CDR2 is FQNNGV. This CDR3 has 15 amino acids.

J is TRBJ2-2 and V is TRBV5-1; TRBD2 might be the D (7 bases). The germline V gene encodes CDR1 SGHRS and CDR2 YFSETQ. The CDR3 is 17 amino acids. V dropped 7 bases and J dropped 0 bases, with 19 bases sitting between them. CDR3 DNA sequence: TGCGCCAGCGCAGCTGGGGCGGGGGCTACGAACACCGGGGAGCTGTTTTTT. This gives the protein CASAAGAGATNTGELFF. Full variable domain (rest looked up from reference TRBV5-1 and TRBJ2-2): KAGVTQTPRYLIKTRGQQVTLSCSPISGHRSVSWYQQTPGQGLQFLFEYFSETQRNKGNFPGRFSGRQFSNSRSEMNVSTLELGDSALYLCASAAGAGATNTGELFFGEGSRLTVL.

The chain joins TRBV7-9 to TRBJ2-7; perhaps TRBD1 as D (5 bases). Between the trimmed V and J ends, which lost 2 bases and 5 bases, there was a span of 16 bases. The germline gives CDR1 SEHNR, CDR2 FQNEAQ (reference sequence). There are 15 residues in the CDR3. The CDR3 is CASSLRQGVRDEQYF. The CDR3 bases are TGTGCCAGCAGCTTAAGGCAGGGCGTACGCGACGAGCAGTACTTC. The full variable domain, completed using reference TRBV7-9 and TRBJ2-7, is DTGVSQNPRHKITKRGQNVTFRCDPISEHNRLYWYRQTLGQGPEFLTYFQNEAQLEKSRLLSDRFSAERPKGSFSTLEIQRTEQGDSAMYLCASSLRQGVRDEQYFGPGTRLTVT.

The V call is TRBV7-2, the J call TRBJ1-3, with no clear D. This CDR3 contains 16 residues. The germline V gene has CDR1 SGHTA and CDR2 FQGNSA. Trimming shortened V by 8 bases and J by 0 bases, and 17 bases separated the two germline ends. CDR3 nucleotides: TGTGCCAGCGCCCTTGGACGGCAGAGCTCTGGAAACACCATATATTTT. Its translation is CASALGRQSSGNTIYF.

This clone was seen a single time. The chain combines TRBV7-8 with TRBJ2-1, with D possibly matching TRBD1 (5 bases). Germline CDR1 reads SGHVS; CDR2 reads FQNEAQ. CDR3 size: 15 residues. With 1 base removed from V and 1 base from J, the gap between germline ends came to 8 bases. The CDR3 nucleotides are TGTGCCAGCAGCTTAGACAGGCAATCCTACAATGAGCAGTTCTTC. Translation gives CASSLDRQSYNEQFF.

The rearrangement links TRBV7-9 to TRBJ2-1, with no clear D. Trimming stripped 3 bases from V and 8 bases from J, with 20 bases between. Germline CDR1 SEHNR, CDR2 FQNEAQ (reference sequence). CDR3 length equals 16 residues. Here the CDR3 DNA reads TGTGCCAGCAGCTTTAAGGGCCAACCTGTTGATTATGAGCAGTTCTTC. Translated: CASSFKGQPVDYEQFF.

This chain links TRBV5-1 with TRBJ2-6; unclear D gene. V dropped 6 bases and J dropped 0 bases, with 10 bases sitting between them. Looked up from germline, CDR1 is SGHRS and CDR2 is YFSETQ. The CDR3 sequence is 15 residues long. The CDR3 is CASNVGNSGANVLTF. DNA for the CDR3: TGCGCCAGCAACGTCGGAAACTCTGGGGCCAACGTCCTGACTTTC.

The CDR3 DNA follows: TGTGCCAGCAGAGGGACAGGGGTCGGCTACGAGCAGTACTTC. It translates to CASRGTGVGYEQYF. This sequence joins TRBV2 and TRBJ2-7, with TRBD1 matching 10 bases. Germline V gives CDR1 SNHLY, CDR2 FYNNEI. The junction had 5 bases not matched to a gene; V was cut back by 6 bases and J by 3 bases. The CDR3 runs to 14 residues.

The gene calls are TRBV18 and TRBJ1-2, with D unresolved. Per germline, CDR1 KGHSH and CDR2 LQKENI. Between the trimmed V and J ends, which lost 7 bases and 0 bases, there was a span of 12 bases. This CDR3 contains 14 residues. The CDR3 loop is CASLETASNYGYTF. The CDR3 DNA reads as TGTGCCAGCTTGGAGACGGCCTCTAACTATGGCTACACCTTC.

V gene TRBV29-1 combines with J gene TRBJ2-3; D gene uncertain. V lost 4 bases and J 2 bases, leaving 10 bases between the germline ends. The CDR3 length is 13 residues. CDR1 and CDR2 from the germline V gene are SQVTM and ANQGSEA. CDR3 bases: TGCAGCGTTGGGCGACCAAACACAGATACGCAGTATTTT. This translates into CSVGRPNTDTQYF.

The chain carries TRBV7-9 and TRBJ2-2; D not certain. The CDR3 is 13 amino acids. V was clipped by 5 bases and J by 6 bases, with 10 bases between them. Germline lookup yields CDR1 SEHNR and CDR2 FQNEAQ (reference sequence). CDR3 coding DNA: TGTGCCAGCAGCCCGAGCTGGGCCGGGGAGCTGTTTTTT. Its protein product is CASSPSWAGELFF.

This chain uses TRBV6-1 with TRBJ1-1; unclear D gene. The length of the CDR3 is 14 residues. Trimming removed 3 bases from V and 5 bases from J, with 13 bases in between. Germline lookup yields CDR1 MNHNS and CDR2 SASEGT. The CDR3 coding sequence is TGTGCCAGCAGTGACGGCGGGTTGGGGACTGAAGCTTTCTTT. It is translated as CASSDGGLGTEAFF.

This CDR3 is CASSTDREQVISQPQHF. The DNA of the CDR3 is TGTGCCAGCAGTACCGACAGGGAACAGGTGATAAGTCAGCCCCAGCATTTT. V usage is TRBV28 and J usage is TRBJ1-5; 7 nucleotides agree with TRBD1. The trim removed 5 bases at V and 6 bases at J, leaving 16 bases unmatched. Germline V lookup: CDR1 MDHEN, CDR2 SYDVKM. CDR3 length: 17 residues.